The sequence of this T cell receptor beta chain was determined in a study of lymphopenia after photon versus proton radiotherapy. Assay: immunoSEQ multiplex PCR; the TCRdb copy retains only in-frame clones and omits some. In the table there are 150,000 to 200,000 clones, 75% to 90% of which are singletons. Study-level points and caveats: Under photons, naive T cells and diversity fell while effector/memory populations rose. Post-nadir diversity loss with photons came from oligoclonal expansion, particularly CD8+ Temra cells. Only patients who died were analyzed for survival; proton advantage is unproven. In patients who died, overall survival fell as post-nadir TCR diversity dropped more.

Only one count was recorded for this clone. Its matching antigen is unknown. Specimen: peripheral blood, collected from a patient treated with photon-based radiotherapy. The receptor was isolated from a man aged 50 to 60 with gastric cancer.

CDR3 in amino acids: CASRGQGQPNTEAFF. For the CDR3, the DNA is TGTGCCAGCCGAGGGCAGGGACAACCGAACACTGAAGCTTTCTTT. This chain uses TRBV19 with TRBJ1-1, with D perhaps matching TRBD1 (6 bases). The CDR3 contains 15 residues. V lost 9 bases and J lost 1, with 18 bases in between. In germline, CDR1 is LNHDA, CDR2 SQIVND (reference sequence).